These 20 T cell receptor beta chains share one sample of origin, sequenced in a study of shared clonotypes between healthy human individuals. This table comes from immunoSEQ multiplex PCR, and its TCRdb copy is limited to in-frame clones, with some not included. The table includes about 1,800,000 clones, approximately 95% detected once. CD8 cells regarded as naive lacked CD45RO, were positively chosen for CCR7, and omitted terminally differentiated effector memory CD45RA+ cells. The sequenced sample consisted of naive CD8+ T cells sorted from blood. These receptors originate from a man aged 18 to 29 in good health.

The V call is TRBV11-2, the J call TRBJ2-1, with a weak D call TRBD1 (6 bases). The CDR3 runs 12 residues. The V end was cut by 4 bases, the J end by 8 bases, with 9 bases between. The germline V gene has CDR1 SGHAT and CDR2 FQNNGV. The CDR3 coding sequence is TGTGCCAGCAGCTCACAGGGCTATGAGCAGTTCTTC. Translation: CASSSQGYEQFF.

The chain uses TRBV5-1 and TRBJ1-2; no clear D gene. Germline lookup yields CDR1 SGHRS and CDR2 YFSETQ. Trimming removed 5 bases from V and 4 bases from J, with 18 bases in between. There are 15 residues in the CDR3. CDR3 amino acids: CASRSEGPYSYGYTF. The CDR3, as DNA: TGCGCCAGCAGGAGCGAAGGCCCCTATAGCTATGGCTACACCTTC.

The V gene is TRBV6-1, the J gene TRBJ1-4; 8 bases fit TRBD1. Germline CDR1 is MNHNS and CDR2 is SASEGT. The CDR3 sequence is 15 residues long. The ends lost 6 bases at V and 6 bases at J; junction bases unmatched: 9. CDR3 DNA sequence: TGTGCCAGCAGGCTAAACAGGGGACAGGATGAAAAACTGTTTTTT. Translation: CASRLNRGQDEKLFF.

The chain recombines TRBV7-9 with TRBJ1-5; D gene unclear. CDR3 length: 14 amino acids. Deletions cut 2 bases from V and 0 bases from J, with 5 bases between. Germline V lookup: CDR1 SEHNR, CDR2 FQNEAQ (reference sequence). This CDR3 is CASSLPDSNQPQHF. Written as DNA, the CDR3 is TGTGCCAGCAGCTTACCGGATAGCAATCAGCCCCAGCATTTT.

V and J are TRBV7-6 and TRBJ2-7, with D possibly being TRBD2 (6 bases). Per germline, CDR1 SGHVS and CDR2 FNYEAQ. The CDR3 length is 14 residues. Trimming took off 2 bases at V and 0 bases at J, with 8 bases between the two ends. DNA of the CDR3: TGTGCCAGCAGCTTACGCGGGAACTCCTACGAGCAGTACTTC. Encoded protein: CASSLRGNSYEQYF.

V usage is TRBV10-3 and J usage is TRBJ2-5; D possibly corresponds to TRBD1 (5 bases). This CDR3 is 13 amino acids long. V was pared by 3 bases and J by 4 bases, with 9 bases between. Looked up from germline, CDR1 is ENHRY and CDR2 is SYGVKD. CDR3 sequence (DNA): TGTGCCATCAGTGACAGGGTAATAGAGACCCAGTACTTC. It specifies CAISDRVIETQYF.

On this clone itself: This sample also contains other DNA sequences that code for the same CDR3. The V call is TRBV7-2, the J call TRBJ2-7; D remains unclear. This CDR3 has 13 residues. Germline V gene data show CDR1 as SGHTA and CDR2 as FQGNSA. The V end was cut by 1 base, the J end by 3 bases, with 7 bases between. The CDR3 coding sequence is TGTGCCAGCAGCTTAGGGCTTCTCTACGAGCAGTACTTC. It encodes CASSLGLLYEQYF.

This chain connects TRBV19 to TRBJ1-1, with D perhaps TRBD1 (5 bases). Per the germline V gene, CDR1 is LNHDA and CDR2 is SQIVND (reference sequence). Trimming pared 6 bases from V and 0 bases from J, leaving 14 bases between. The CDR3 sequence is 15 residues long. This CDR3 reads CASRGRTRLNTEAFF. DNA of the CDR3: TGTGCCAGTAGGGGACGGACAAGGTTGAACACTGAAGCTTTCTTT. The whole variable domain, filled in from reference TRBV19 and TRBJ1-1, reads DGGITQSPKYLFRKEGQNVTLSCEQNLNHDAMYWYRQDPGQGLRLIYYSQIVNDFQKGDIAEGYSVSREKKESFPLTVTSAQKNPTAFYLCASRGRTRLNTEAFFGQGTRLTVV.

The chain combines TRBV4-1 with TRBJ1-1; 7 positions match TRBD1. Losses at the gene ends were 1 base for V and 4 bases for J; bases not matched to a gene: 9. The germline CDR1 and CDR2 sequences are MGHRA and YSYEKL. This CDR3 is 16 amino acids long. CDR3 DNA sequence: TGCGCCAGCAGCCAAGGGGTCGACAGGGCCTCCACTGAAGCTTTCTTT. Protein sequence: CASSQGVDRASTEAFF.

The CDR3 sequence is CASSSVPWSSYNEQFF. The CDR3 DNA reads TGTGCCAGCAGCTCGGTACCTTGGAGCTCCTACAATGAGCAGTTCTTC. The V call is TRBV5-8, the J call TRBJ2-1, with D uncertain. Germline V CDR1 and CDR2: SGHTS, YDEGEE. V was cut by 3 bases and J by 0 bases, with 13 bases left in between. This CDR3 spans 16 amino acids. The whole variable domain, remainder taken from reference TRBV5-8 and TRBJ2-1, is EAGVTQSPTHLIKTRGQQATLRCSPISGHTSVYWYQQALGLGLQFLLWYDEGEERNRGNFPPRFSGRQFPNYSSELNVNALELEDSALYLCASSSVPWSSYNEQFFGPGTRLTVL.

This clone was picked up one time. V gene TRBV7-9 combines with J gene TRBJ2-1; 7 bases line up with TRBD2. The CDR3 loop spans 14 amino acids. Germline values: CDR1 SEHNR, CDR2 FQNEAQ (reference sequence). Trimming removed 1 base from V and 7 bases from J; junction bases left unmatched: 4. The CDR3 protein is CASSLEYGGNEQFF. The CDR3 bases are TGTGCCAGCAGCTTAGAGTACGGGGGGAATGAGCAGTTCTTC.

This sequence joins TRBV27 and TRBJ2-5; D gene ambiguous. CDR1 is MNHEY and CDR2 is SMNVEV in the germline V gene (reference sequence). This CDR3 is 14 amino acids long. V lost 2 bases and J lost 2, with 9 bases in between. CDR3 sequence: CASSLIDNQETQYF. The CDR3 nucleotides are TGTGCCAGCAGTTTAATTGACAATCAAGAGACCCAGTACTTC.

The J gene is TRBJ1-3, the V gene TRBV7-9; no firm D call. Germline lookup yields CDR1 SEHNR and CDR2 FQNEAQ (reference sequence). Trimming cost V 5 bases and J 0 bases, with 11 bases left between them. The length of the CDR3 is 15 residues. The CDR3 DNA reads as TGTGCCAGCAGCGTCCCTCATTCCTCTGGAAACACCATATATTTT. Translated, it gives CASSVPHSSGNTIYF.

This clone was seen once. The chain combines TRBV7-6 with TRBJ2-7, with D possibly matching TRBD1 (8 bases). CDR1 is SGHVS and CDR2 is FNYEAQ in the germline V gene. The length of the CDR3 is 17 residues. The ends were cut back, 5 bases at V and 3 bases at J, with 23 bases in the middle. DNA of the CDR3: TGTGCCAGCAGCCGCCTGTGGGAGGGACAGGCCCACTACGAGCAGTACTTC. Translation: CASSRLWEGQAHYEQYF.

V gene TRBV7-9 combines with J gene TRBJ2-7; TRBD1 might be the D (5 bases). The CDR3 is 13 residues long. In germline, CDR1 is SEHNR, CDR2 FQNEAQ (reference sequence). The germline V and J ends were trimmed by 2 bases and 4 bases, with 9 bases remaining between them. CDR3 nucleotide sequence: TGTGCCAGCAGCTTAAAGGGGCTGTACGAGCAGTACTTC. Amino acid sequence: CASSLKGLYEQYF.

This clone appeared once. The V call is TRBV15, the J call TRBJ1-1; D is undetermined. This CDR3 comprises 16 residues. V was clipped by 0 bases and J by 2 bases, with 13 bases between them. Germline V CDR1 and CDR2: LNHNV, YYDKDF (reference sequence). In nucleotides, the CDR3 is TGTGCCACCAGCAGAGATTGGAAGGAGGATAACACTGAAGCTTTCTTT. It translates to CATSRDWKEDNTEAFF.

This clone was recorded a few times. The V call is TRBV19, the J call TRBJ1-1; D gene ambiguous. This CDR3 comprises 15 residues. Germline V gene lookup returns CDR1 LNHDA and CDR2 SQIVND (reference sequence). Trimming cost V 5 bases and J 0 bases, with 13 bases left between them. CDR3 sequence: CASSVEWGLNTEAFF. CDR3 nucleotides: TGTGCCAGTAGTGTCGAATGGGGTCTGAACACTGAAGCTTTCTTT.

The rearrangement uses TRBV5-1 and TRBJ1-2; the D is unclear. The germline CDR1 and CDR2 sequences are SGHRS and YFSETQ. The V end was cut by 0 bases, the J end by 0 bases, with 9 bases between. The CDR3 runs 15 residues. The CDR3 sequence is CASSLAASPNYGYTF. The CDR3 nucleotides read TGCGCCAGCAGCTTGGCGGCATCCCCTAACTATGGCTACACCTTC.

The chain couples TRBV10-1 to TRBJ2-3; the D call may be TRBD1 or TRBD2 (6 bases each). The CDR3 totals 16 residues. Looked up from germline, CDR1 is WNHNN and CDR2 is SYGVQD (reference sequence). V lost 2 bases and J 2 bases, leaving 14 bases between the germline ends. DNA for the CDR3: TGCGCCAGCAGTGAGGGGAAGGGGGGCTCCACAGATACGCAGTATTTT. Translation: CASSEGKGGSTDTQYF.

The J gene is TRBJ2-7, the V gene TRBV4-1, with TRBD1 as a possible D gene (6 bases). Germline CDR1 and CDR2: MGHRA and YSYEKL. The ends were cut back, 0 bases at V and 2 bases at J, with 14 bases in the middle. The length of the CDR3 is 16 residues. CDR3 nucleotide sequence: TGCGCCAGCAGCCAAGAGGCGTCTAAGGGGGCCTACGAGCAGTACTTC. It encodes CASSQEASKGAYEQYF.